The 14 T cell receptor beta chains presented below share a single source sample, sequenced in a study of blood T cell repertoires in COVID-19. Assay: immunoSEQ multiplex PCR; the TCRdb copy retains only in-frame clones and omits some. This sample yields some 260,000 clones, of which over 75% are seen a single time; about 10% belongs to the top ten. The sequenced sample was peripheral blood. The receptors derive from a woman in her 70s with COVID-19, enrolled during active disease.

This clone was seen a handful of times. The rearrangement links TRBV5-1 to TRBJ2-1, with D perhaps TRBD2 (5 bases). The V gene's germline CDR1 is SGHRS and CDR2 YFSETQ. Deletions cut 3 bases from V and 3 bases from J, with 16 bases between. The CDR3 length is 16 residues. The CDR3 loop is CASSSILAANYNEQFF. In DNA, the CDR3 is TGCGCCAGCAGCTCGATCCTAGCAGCCAACTACAATGAGCAGTTCTTC. Together with reference TRBV5-1 and TRBJ2-1, the CDR3 gives the full variable domain: KAGVTQTPRYLIKTRGQQVTLSCSPISGHRSVSWYQQTPGQGLQFLFEYFSETQRNKGNFPGRFSGRQFSNSRSEMNVSTLELGDSALYLCASSSILAANYNEQFFGPGTRLTVL.

The genes are TRBV5-6 and TRBJ1-1, with no clear D. The CDR3 covers 11 residues. V dropped 4 bases and J dropped 8 bases, with 9 bases sitting between them. Per germline, CDR1 SGHDT and CDR2 YYEEEE. The CDR3 is CASSVREEAFF. CDR3 coding DNA: TGTGCCAGCAGCGTTAGGGAGGAAGCTTTCTTT.

J is TRBJ2-7 and V is TRBV28; possible D gene TRBD1, 5 bases. CDR3 size: 16 residues. Trimming pared 6 bases from V and 0 bases from J, leaving 18 bases between. Germline CDR1 is MDHEN and CDR2 is SYDVKM. The CDR3 bases are TGTGCCAGCAGGCCCCCTAGGGGTTGGAGCTCCTACGAGCAGTACTTC. This sequence encodes CASRPPRGWSSYEQYF.

The V gene is TRBV11-3, the J gene TRBJ1-3; D is perhaps TRBD1 (6 bases). CDR3 size: 17 residues. Trimming cost V 3 bases and J 0 bases, with 15 bases left between them. Germline V gives CDR1 SGHNT, CDR2 YENEEA. This chain's CDR3 is CASSFRTDSNSGNTIYF. CDR3 sequence (DNA): TGTGCCAGCAGCTTCCGGACAGATTCCAACTCTGGAAACACCATATATTTT.

The gene calls are TRBV15 and TRBJ2-1; D might be TRBD1 (6 bases). The CDR3 has 18 amino acids. V lost 5 bases and J 3 bases, leaving 23 bases between the germline ends. CDR1 and CDR2 from the germline V gene are LNHNV and YYDKDF (reference sequence). The CDR3 protein is CATSGRKDRPLYYNEQFF. CDR3 in DNA: TGTGCCACCAGCGGAAGGAAAGACAGGCCCCTTTACTACAATGAGCAGTTCTTC.

In its sample, this clone was seen once. The V and J genes are TRBV5-1 and TRBJ2-7; TRBD1 agrees at 8 bases. The germline CDR1 and CDR2 sequences are SGHRS and YFSETQ. Trimming at V came to 4 bases and at J to 0 bases, leaving 6 bases not matched to a gene. This CDR3 has 15 amino acids. The CDR3 is CASSGTGGSSYEQYF. CDR3 sequence (DNA): TGCGCCAGCAGCGGAACAGGGGGTAGCTCCTACGAGCAGTACTTC.

The chain recombines TRBV5-6 with TRBJ2-3, with TRBD1 matching over 8 bases. J was trimmed by 5 bases and V by 4 bases; bases with no gene match: 12. Per the germline V gene, CDR1 is SGHDT and CDR2 is YYEEEE. The CDR3 runs 16 residues. The CDR3, as DNA: TGTGCCAGCAGCCCGGCCCCGGGACAGGTTGGAGATACGCAGTATTTT. The encoded protein is CASSPAPGQVGDTQYF.

V gene TRBV24-1 combines with J gene TRBJ2-3; TRBD2 matches 8 bases. Germline V gene lookup returns CDR1 KGHDR and CDR2 SFDVKD. The CDR3 has 15 residues. V lost 10 bases to trimming and J lost 0 bases; unmatched junction nucleotides: 8. The CDR3, as DNA: TGTGCCACTCGTCGAGCGGGAGAAAGCACAGATACGCAGTATTTT. Protein: CATRRAGESTDTQYF.

The rearrangement joins TRBV18 to TRBJ2-7; D unclear. Per the germline V gene, CDR1 is KGHSH and CDR2 is LQKENI. With 0 bases removed from V and 4 bases from J, the gap between germline ends came to 7 bases. This CDR3 contains 13 residues. CDR3 bases: TGTGCCAGCTCACCACCTTTCCAGTACGAGCAGTACTTC. It translates to CASSPPFQYEQYF.

The chain joins TRBV28 to TRBJ2-1, with TRBD1 matching over 9 bases. Germline CDR1 and CDR2: MDHEN and SYDVKM. This CDR3 is built from 17 residues. The trim removed 6 bases at V and 4 bases at J, leaving 13 bases unmatched. This CDR3 reads CASRIWEVTGGYNEQFF. In DNA, the CDR3 is TGTGCCAGCAGGATCTGGGAGGTGACAGGGGGGTACAATGAGCAGTTCTTC.

The chain uses TRBV7-2 and TRBJ2-1; possibly TRBD2 for D (6 bases). CDR1 is SGHTA, CDR2 FQGNSA, per germline. Trimming took 4 bases from V and 4 from J, leaving 17 bases between them. This CDR3 comprises 16 residues. In DNA form, the CDR3 reads TGTGCCAGCAGCTCATTCGGCCTAGCGAGTTACAATGAGCAGTTCTTC. Translated, it gives CASSSFGLASYNEQFF.

The chain is built from TRBV7-8 and TRBJ2-1; D remains unclear. Trimming cost V 1 base and J 3 bases, with 4 bases left between them. The CDR3 runs to 13 residues. Germline CDR1 reads SGHVS; CDR2 reads FQNEAQ. The CDR3, as DNA: TGTGCCAGCAGCTTAGTTATCTACAATGAGCAGTTCTTC. This sequence encodes CASSLVIYNEQFF.

This sequence joins TRBV12-3 or TRBV12-4 and TRBJ1-3, with D hard to call. CDR3 length equals 12 residues. The ends were cut back, 7 bases at V and 4 bases at J, with 8 bases in the middle. CDR3 protein: CASTNRGNTIYF. Written as DNA, the CDR3 is TGTGCCAGCACTAACCGAGGAAACACCATATATTTT.

J is TRBJ1-2 and V is TRBV15; D is perhaps TRBD1 (6 bases). Trimming took 1 base from V and 2 from J, leaving 11 bases between them. The CDR3 runs to 15 residues. Germline V gene lookup returns CDR1 LNHNV and CDR2 YYDKDF (reference sequence). CDR3 protein: CATSRGRGQNYGYTF. Here the CDR3 DNA reads TGTGCCACCAGCAGAGGACGGGGACAAAACTATGGCTACACCTTC.